Each of the 14 T cell receptor beta chains below was sequenced from the same sample in a study of T-cell reconstitution after alpha-beta-depleted transplantation in children. It was with unique molecular identifiers that the TCRbeta library was prepared. TCRdb re-analysed the PCR reads in MiXCR, keeping a single row per CDR3 protein. This sample has hundreds of thousands of distinct CDR3 sequences; over 10% occur once, and the top ten carry 0.79%. The material sequenced was PBMCs, taken before TCRalphabeta/CD19-depleted stem cell transplant. The receptors stem from a girl aged 2-10 years with congenital amegakaryocytic thrombocytopenia, due to receive a stem cell transplant.

The table lists this clonotype with a few counts. J is TRBJ2-6 and V is TRBV30, with D perhaps matching TRBD1 (6 bases). There are 16 residues in the CDR3. CDR1 is GTSNPN and CDR2 is SVGIG in the germline V gene (reference sequence). The V end lost 4 bases, the J end lost 3 bases, and 16 bases lay between the germline ends. CDR3 sequence reads: CAWTDRPSDGANVLTF. The CDR3 DNA reads as TGTGCCTGGACAGACAGGCCGAGCGATGGGGCCAACGTCCTGACTTTC. The entire variable domain, with the rest obtained from reference TRBV30 and TRBJ2-6, is as follows: SQTIHQWPATLVQPVGSPLSLECTVEGTSNPNLYWYRQAAGRGLQLLFYSVGIGQISSEVPQNLSASRPQDRQFILSSKKLLLSDSGFYLCAWTDRPSDGANVLTFGAGSRLTVL.

This clonotype was seen a handful of times. Likely a read error: the CDR3 ends without its conserved phenylalanine or tryptophan. The DNA is left out, because the CDR3 cannot be placed on it with certainty; the CDR3 is given as TCRdb lists it. The chain links TRBV11-2 to TRBJ2-1; TRBD1, the table's D call, was not compared with the DNA. The CDR3 length is 12 residues, termini included. CDR1 is SGHAT, CDR2 FQNNGV, per germline. CDR3 sequence: CASSPTGVSPVI.

This clonotype was seen ten or more times. The chain uses TRBV7-2 and TRBJ2-1; 11 bases are a match to TRBD2. The CDR3 consists of 15 residues. Trimming took 6 bases from V and 6 from J; bases not matched to a gene: 7. CDR1 and CDR2 (germline): SGHTA, FQGNSA. As DNA, the CDR3 is TGTGCCAGCAGTACACTAGCGGGAGAATCCAATGAGCAGTTCTTC. Translated, it gives CASSTLAGESNEQFF. Looking up the rest from reference TRBV7-2 and TRBJ2-1 gives the full variable domain: GAGVSQSPSNKVTEKGKDVELRCDPISGHTALYWYRQSLGQGLEFLIYFQGNSAPDKSGLPSDRFSAERTGGSVSTLTIQRTQQEDSAVYLCASSTLAGESNEQFFGPGTRLTVL.

This sequence joins TRBV7-2 and TRBJ2-3, with TRBD2 identical over 8 bases. This CDR3 is 18 amino acids long. V gave up 0 bases and J gave up 2 bases; unmatched junction bases: 10. In germline, CDR1 is SGHTA, CDR2 FQGNSA. The CDR3: CASSLARFGTRSTDTQYF. The CDR3 coding sequence is TGTGCCAGCAGCTTAGCGCGATTTGGGACTAGGTCCACAGATACGCAGTATTTT.

On this clonotype itself: A much larger clone lies one base from this, so it may be a read error. The gene calls are TRBV28 and TRBJ2-1; 10 bases map to TRBD1. Germline values: CDR1 MDHEN, CDR2 SYDVKM. CDR3 length equals 15 residues. CDR3 loop: CASSSWDRGHNEEFF. The CDR3 DNA reads TGTGCCAGCAGCTCCTGGGACAGGGGTCACAATGAGGAGTTCTTC.

This clonotype was picked up a small number of times. V gene TRBV20-1 combines with J gene TRBJ2-5; 7 bases match TRBD1. V was pared by 0 bases and J by 3 bases, with 13 bases of the junction left unmatched. The CDR3 runs to 17 residues. Per the germline V gene, CDR1 is DFQATT and CDR2 is SNEGSKA (reference sequence). CDR3 in DNA: TGCAGTGCTAGAGATCTCAACCGGGACAGCCGAAAAGAGACCCAGTACTTC. This translates into CSARDLNRDSRKETQYF.

At least ten counts were recorded for this clonotype. The chain employs TRBV7-8 and TRBJ2-3; 7 nucleotides line up with TRBD1. The trim removed 2 bases at V and 2 bases at J, leaving 4 bases unmatched. The CDR3 runs 15 residues. The germline gives CDR1 SGHVS, CDR2 FQNEAQ. CDR3 residues: CASSLRGPITDTQYF. The CDR3 nucleotides are TGTGCCAGCAGCTTAAGGGGGCCTATCACAGATACGCAGTATTTT.

This clonotype occurred a few times. The rearrangement uses TRBV12-3 or TRBV12-4 and TRBJ2-7, with 7 positions matching TRBD1. The CDR3 length is 13 residues. V trimming: 8 bases; J trimming: 6 bases; junction bases outside the gene matches: 10. The CDR3 bases are TGTGCCAGCTCCCTCGGGGACAGCCGCGAGCAGTACTTC. It is translated as CASSLGDSREQYF.

The gene calls are TRBV2 and TRBJ2-5; D is unresolved. Trimming took off 3 bases at V and 5 bases at J, with 16 bases between the two ends. CDR3 size: 15 residues. Germline assignment: CDR1 SNHLY and CDR2 FYNNEI. The CDR3 DNA is TGTGCCAGCAGTGATTCGACCCTAATAGGGGAGACCCAGTACTTC. Amino acid sequence: CASSDSTLIGETQYF.

The chain recombines TRBV29-1 with TRBJ2-7; 14 nucleotides line up with TRBD2. The CDR3 loop spans 16 amino acids. CDR1 SQVTM and CDR2 ANQGSEA come from the germline V gene. V was pared by 4 bases and J by 1 base, with 6 bases of the junction left unmatched. CDR3 amino acids: CSVGGTSGRGSYEQYF. CDR3 bases: TGCAGCGTTGGCGGGACTAGCGGGAGAGGGTCCTACGAGCAGTACTTC.

V and J are TRBV5-1 and TRBJ2-1, with 11 bases that match TRBD2. The CDR3 spans 19 residues. The V and J ends lost 4 bases and 7 bases, in that order; junction bases with no gene match: 19. Germline V gene lookup returns CDR1 SGHRS and CDR2 YFSETQ. The CDR3 DNA reads as TGCGCCAGCAGCAAACCGGGACTAGCGGTACTCTTACGTTTAAATGAGCAGTTCTTC. As protein: CASSKPGLAVLLRLNEQFF. The variable domain in full, completed from reference TRBV5-1 and TRBJ2-1, reads KAGVTQTPRYLIKTRGQQVTLSCSPISGHRSVSWYQQTPGQGLQFLFEYFSETQRNKGNFPGRFSGRQFSNSRSEMNVSTLELGDSALYLCASSKPGLAVLLRLNEQFFGPGTRLTVL.

The CDR3 region has the DNA TGCGCCAGCAGCCAAGATTCAGGGTCGGATACGCAGTATTTT. It is translated as CASSQDSGSDTQYF. The chain recombines TRBV4-1 with TRBJ2-3; possibly TRBD1 for D (5 bases). With 0 bases removed from V and 6 bases from J, the gap between germline ends came to 10 bases. Germline-derived CDR1 and CDR2 are MGHRA and YSYEKL. This CDR3 contains 14 residues.

In this sample, this clonotype turned up many times. The rearrangement uses TRBV7-6 and TRBJ2-3, with D maybe TRBD2 (6 bases). Looked up from germline, CDR1 is SGHVS and CDR2 is FNYEAQ. CDR3 length: 16 amino acids. V shed 1 base and J shed 4 bases, with 15 bases lying between them. The DNA of the CDR3 is TGTGCCAGCAGCTTAGGTCGTGGGAGGCGGGCAGATACGCAGTATTTT. Translation: CASSLGRGRRADTQYF.

For the CDR3, the DNA is TGCAGTGCTAGGGGTACTTTCGGCAATGAGCAGTTCTTC. It encodes CSARGTFGNEQFF. The rearrangement joins TRBV20-1 to TRBJ2-1; no clear D. Looked up from germline, CDR1 is DFQATT and CDR2 is SNEGSKA (reference sequence). The CDR3 has 13 amino acids. Trimming shortened V by 3 bases and J by 6 bases, and 12 bases separated the two germline ends.